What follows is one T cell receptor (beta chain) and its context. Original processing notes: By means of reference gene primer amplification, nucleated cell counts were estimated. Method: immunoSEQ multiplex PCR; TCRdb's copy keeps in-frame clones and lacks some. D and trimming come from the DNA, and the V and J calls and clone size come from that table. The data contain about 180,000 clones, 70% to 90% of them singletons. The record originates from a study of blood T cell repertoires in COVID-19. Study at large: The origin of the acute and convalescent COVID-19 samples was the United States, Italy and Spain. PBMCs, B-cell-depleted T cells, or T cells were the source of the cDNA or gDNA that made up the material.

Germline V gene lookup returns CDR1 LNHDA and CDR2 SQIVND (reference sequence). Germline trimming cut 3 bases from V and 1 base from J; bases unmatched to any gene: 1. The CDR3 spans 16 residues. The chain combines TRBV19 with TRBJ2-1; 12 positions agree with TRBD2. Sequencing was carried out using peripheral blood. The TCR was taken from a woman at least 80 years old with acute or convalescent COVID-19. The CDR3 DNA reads TGTGCCAGTAGTATCCTAGCGGGAGGGTCCTACAATGAGCAGTTCTTC. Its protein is CASSILAGGSYNEQFF.